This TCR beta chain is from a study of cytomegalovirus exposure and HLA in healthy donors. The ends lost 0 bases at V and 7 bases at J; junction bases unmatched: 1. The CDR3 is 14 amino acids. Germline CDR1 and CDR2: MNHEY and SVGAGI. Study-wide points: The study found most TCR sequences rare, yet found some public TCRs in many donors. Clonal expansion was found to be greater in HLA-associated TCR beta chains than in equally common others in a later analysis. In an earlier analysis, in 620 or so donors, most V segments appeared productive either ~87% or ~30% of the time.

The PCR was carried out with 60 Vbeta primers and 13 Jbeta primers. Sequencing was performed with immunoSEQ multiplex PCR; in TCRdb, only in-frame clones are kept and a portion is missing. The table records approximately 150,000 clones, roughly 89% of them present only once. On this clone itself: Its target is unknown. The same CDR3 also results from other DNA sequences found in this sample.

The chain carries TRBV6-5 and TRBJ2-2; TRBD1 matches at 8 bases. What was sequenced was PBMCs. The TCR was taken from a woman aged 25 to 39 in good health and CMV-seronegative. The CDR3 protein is CASSYSTGVGELFF. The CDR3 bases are TGTGCCAGCAGTTACTCGACAGGGGTCGGGGAGCTGTTTTTT.